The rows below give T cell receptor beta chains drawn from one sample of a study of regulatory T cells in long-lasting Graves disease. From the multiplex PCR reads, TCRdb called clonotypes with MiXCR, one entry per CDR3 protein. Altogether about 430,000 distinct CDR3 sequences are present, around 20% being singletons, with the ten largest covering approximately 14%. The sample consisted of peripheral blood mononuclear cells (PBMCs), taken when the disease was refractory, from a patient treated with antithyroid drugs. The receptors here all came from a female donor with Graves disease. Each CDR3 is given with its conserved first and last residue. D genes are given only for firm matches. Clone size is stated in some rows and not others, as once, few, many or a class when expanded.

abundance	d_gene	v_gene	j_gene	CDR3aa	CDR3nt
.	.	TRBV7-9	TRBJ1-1	CASSLQGYRNTEAFF	TGTGCCAGCAGCTTACAGGGTTATCGGAACACTGAAGCTTTCTTT
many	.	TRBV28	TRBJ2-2	CASRGENTGELFF	TGTGCCAGCAGGGGTGAGAACACCGGGGAGCTGTTTTTT
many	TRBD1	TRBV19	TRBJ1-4	CASSLSDRGHEKLFF	TGTGCCAGTAGTCTATCGGACAGGGGGCATGAAAAACTGTTTTTT
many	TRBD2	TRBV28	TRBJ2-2	CASSSAGRFTGELFF	TGTGCCAGCAGTTCAGCGGGACGATTCACCGGGGAGCTGTTTTTT
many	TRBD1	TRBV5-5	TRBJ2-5	CASSPWPLDRGGETQYF	TGTGCCAGCAGCCCTTGGCCTCTGGACAGGGGAGGAGAGACCCAGTACTTC
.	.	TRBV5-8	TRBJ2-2	CASSLVQSLLTGELFF	TGTGCCAGCAGCTTGGTACAGTCACTCCTCACCGGGGAGCTGTTTTTT
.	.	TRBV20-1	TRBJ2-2	CSANKQVTGELFF	TGCAGTGCTAATAAACAAGTCACCGGGGAGCTGTTTTTT
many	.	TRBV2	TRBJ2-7	CASSSRFYSYEQYF	TGTGCCAGCAGCTCACGGTTCTATTCCTACGAGCAGTACTTC
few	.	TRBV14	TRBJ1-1	CASSQPASGTEAFF	TGTGCCAGCAGCCAACCAGCGAGTGGGACTGAAGCTTTCTTT
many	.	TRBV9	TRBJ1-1	CASSSREGMNTEAFF	TGTGCCAGCAGCTCACGGGAAGGGATGAACACTGAAGCTTTCTTT
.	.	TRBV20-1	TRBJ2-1	CSATLRGRKYNEQFF	TGCAGTGCTACTCTCAGGGGCAGAAAGTACAATGAGCAGTTCTTC
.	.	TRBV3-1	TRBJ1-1	CASSQWLNTEAFF	TGTGCCAGCAGCCAATGGCTGAACACTGAAGCTTTCTTT
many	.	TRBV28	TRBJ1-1	CASSLVGGWGTEAFF	TGTGCCAGCAGCTTAGTGGGGGGCTGGGGCACTGAAGCTTTCTTT
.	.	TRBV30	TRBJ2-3	CAWGLAISTDTQYF	TGTGCCTGGGGACTGGCTATAAGCACAGATACGCAGTATTTT
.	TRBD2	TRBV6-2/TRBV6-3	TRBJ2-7	CASSSGTSGTSEQYF	TGTGCCAGCAGTTCCGGGACTAGCGGCACTTCGGAACAGTACTTC
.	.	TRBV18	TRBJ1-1	CASSPPPTVNTEAFF	TGTGCCAGCTCACCACCGCCGACGGTGAACACTGAAGCTTTCTTT
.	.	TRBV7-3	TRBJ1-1	CASSASMNTEAFF	TGTGCCAGCAGCGCTAGCATGAACACTGAAGCTTTCTTT
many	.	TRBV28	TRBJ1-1	CASSLKGDTEAFF	TGTGCCAGCAGTTTAAAGGGGGACACTGAAGCTTTCTTT
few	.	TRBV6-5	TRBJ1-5	CASSYGRGPQHF	TGTGCCAGCAGTTACGGTCGTGGGCCCCAGCATTTT
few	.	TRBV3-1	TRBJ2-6	CASSQAPGLASGANVLTF	TGTGCCAGCAGCCAAGCCCCGGGGCTGGCCTCTGGGGCCAACGTCCTGACTTTC
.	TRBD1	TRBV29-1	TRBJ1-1	CSVQGALTTEAFF	TGCAGCGTACAGGGGGCGCTTACCACTGAAGCTTTCTTT
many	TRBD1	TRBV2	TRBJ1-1	CASIGQGNTEAFF	TGTGCCAGCATCGGACAGGGGAACACTGAAGCTTTCTTT
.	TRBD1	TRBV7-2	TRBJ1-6	CASSSNRGYYNSPLHF	TGTGCCAGCAGCTCAAACAGGGGTTACTATAATTCACCCCTCCACTTT
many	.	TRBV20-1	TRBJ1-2	CSAFIGEDNYGYTF	TGCAGTGCATTTATTGGGGAGGATAACTATGGCTACACCTTC
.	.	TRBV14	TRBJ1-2	CASSQNNNYGYTF	TGTGCCAGCAGCCAAAACAATAACTATGGCTACACCTTC
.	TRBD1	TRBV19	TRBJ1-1	CASSLGQGPEAFF	TGTGCCAGTAGCCTAGGACAGGGGCCTGAAGCTTTCTTT
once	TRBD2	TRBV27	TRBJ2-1	CASSNPTSGKVREQFF	TGTGCCAGCAGTAACCCGACTAGCGGGAAGGTTCGGGAGCAGTTCTTC
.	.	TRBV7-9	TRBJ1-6	CASSLESTKHSPLHF	TGTGCCAGCAGCTTAGAATCCACAAAGCATTCACCCCTCCACTTT
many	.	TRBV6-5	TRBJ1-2	CASSSTGASNYGYTF	TGTGCCAGCAGTTCCACCGGGGCTTCAAACTATGGCTACACCTTC
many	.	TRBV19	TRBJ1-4	CASTGRQSNEKLFF	TGTGCCAGTACCGGACGACAGTCTAATGAAAAACTGTTTTTT
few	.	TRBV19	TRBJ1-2	CASSINGAYGYTF	TGTGCCAGTAGTATTAACGGAGCGTATGGCTACACCTTC
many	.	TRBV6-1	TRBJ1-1	CASSDITGTGEAFF	TGTGCCAGCAGTGATATTACCGGTACAGGTGAAGCTTTCTTT